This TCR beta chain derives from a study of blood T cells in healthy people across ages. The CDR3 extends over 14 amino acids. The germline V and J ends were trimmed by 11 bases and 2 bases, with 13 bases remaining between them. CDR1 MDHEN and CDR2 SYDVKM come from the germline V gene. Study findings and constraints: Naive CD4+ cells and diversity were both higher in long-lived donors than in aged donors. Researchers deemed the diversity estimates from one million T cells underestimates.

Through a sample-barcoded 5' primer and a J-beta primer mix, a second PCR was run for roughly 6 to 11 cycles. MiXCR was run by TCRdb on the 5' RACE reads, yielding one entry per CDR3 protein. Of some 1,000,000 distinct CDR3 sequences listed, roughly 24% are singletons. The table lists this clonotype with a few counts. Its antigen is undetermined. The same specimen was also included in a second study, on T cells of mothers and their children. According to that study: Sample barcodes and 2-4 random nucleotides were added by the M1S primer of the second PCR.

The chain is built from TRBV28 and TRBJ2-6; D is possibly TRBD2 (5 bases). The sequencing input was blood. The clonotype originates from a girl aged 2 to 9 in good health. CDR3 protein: CASMEAAGANVLTF. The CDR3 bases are TGTGCCTCCATGGAGGCGGCTGGGGCCAACGTCCTGACTTTC.